A single T cell receptor (beta chain) is shown here with its context. Its antigen is not identified. Together with a sample-barcoded 5' primer, a J-beta primer mix was included in a second PCR lasting about 6 to 11 cycles. MiXCR was run by TCRdb on the 5' RACE reads, yielding one entry per CDR3 protein. The repertoire consists of approximately 820,000 distinct CDR3 sequences, with under 45% occurring once and the leading ten covering approximately 19%. The data belong to a study of blood T cells in healthy people across ages. Overall study results and limits: Getting older went along with TCR beta diversity per million T cells dropping roughly linearly. Whereas aged donors had fewer naive CD4+ cells, long-lived donors had more of them and higher diversity. Using unsorted PBMCs precluded a conclusive naive versus antigen-experienced comparison.

Each donor's blood draw was ten milliliters of peripheral blood. Germline-derived CDR1 and CDR2 are MNHEY and SVGEGT. Trimming removed 6 bases from V and 3 bases from J; junction bases left unmatched: 12. This CDR3 spans 16 amino acids. This receptor was identified in a man in his sixties in good health. This chain uses TRBV6-2 or TRBV6-3 with TRBJ1-1; the match to TRBD1 covers 8 bases. What was sequenced was blood. CDR3 nucleotides: TGTGCCAGCAGGGCCGGACAGGGTCATCTGGACACTGAAGCTTTCTTT. Amino acid sequence: CASRAGQGHLDTEAFF.